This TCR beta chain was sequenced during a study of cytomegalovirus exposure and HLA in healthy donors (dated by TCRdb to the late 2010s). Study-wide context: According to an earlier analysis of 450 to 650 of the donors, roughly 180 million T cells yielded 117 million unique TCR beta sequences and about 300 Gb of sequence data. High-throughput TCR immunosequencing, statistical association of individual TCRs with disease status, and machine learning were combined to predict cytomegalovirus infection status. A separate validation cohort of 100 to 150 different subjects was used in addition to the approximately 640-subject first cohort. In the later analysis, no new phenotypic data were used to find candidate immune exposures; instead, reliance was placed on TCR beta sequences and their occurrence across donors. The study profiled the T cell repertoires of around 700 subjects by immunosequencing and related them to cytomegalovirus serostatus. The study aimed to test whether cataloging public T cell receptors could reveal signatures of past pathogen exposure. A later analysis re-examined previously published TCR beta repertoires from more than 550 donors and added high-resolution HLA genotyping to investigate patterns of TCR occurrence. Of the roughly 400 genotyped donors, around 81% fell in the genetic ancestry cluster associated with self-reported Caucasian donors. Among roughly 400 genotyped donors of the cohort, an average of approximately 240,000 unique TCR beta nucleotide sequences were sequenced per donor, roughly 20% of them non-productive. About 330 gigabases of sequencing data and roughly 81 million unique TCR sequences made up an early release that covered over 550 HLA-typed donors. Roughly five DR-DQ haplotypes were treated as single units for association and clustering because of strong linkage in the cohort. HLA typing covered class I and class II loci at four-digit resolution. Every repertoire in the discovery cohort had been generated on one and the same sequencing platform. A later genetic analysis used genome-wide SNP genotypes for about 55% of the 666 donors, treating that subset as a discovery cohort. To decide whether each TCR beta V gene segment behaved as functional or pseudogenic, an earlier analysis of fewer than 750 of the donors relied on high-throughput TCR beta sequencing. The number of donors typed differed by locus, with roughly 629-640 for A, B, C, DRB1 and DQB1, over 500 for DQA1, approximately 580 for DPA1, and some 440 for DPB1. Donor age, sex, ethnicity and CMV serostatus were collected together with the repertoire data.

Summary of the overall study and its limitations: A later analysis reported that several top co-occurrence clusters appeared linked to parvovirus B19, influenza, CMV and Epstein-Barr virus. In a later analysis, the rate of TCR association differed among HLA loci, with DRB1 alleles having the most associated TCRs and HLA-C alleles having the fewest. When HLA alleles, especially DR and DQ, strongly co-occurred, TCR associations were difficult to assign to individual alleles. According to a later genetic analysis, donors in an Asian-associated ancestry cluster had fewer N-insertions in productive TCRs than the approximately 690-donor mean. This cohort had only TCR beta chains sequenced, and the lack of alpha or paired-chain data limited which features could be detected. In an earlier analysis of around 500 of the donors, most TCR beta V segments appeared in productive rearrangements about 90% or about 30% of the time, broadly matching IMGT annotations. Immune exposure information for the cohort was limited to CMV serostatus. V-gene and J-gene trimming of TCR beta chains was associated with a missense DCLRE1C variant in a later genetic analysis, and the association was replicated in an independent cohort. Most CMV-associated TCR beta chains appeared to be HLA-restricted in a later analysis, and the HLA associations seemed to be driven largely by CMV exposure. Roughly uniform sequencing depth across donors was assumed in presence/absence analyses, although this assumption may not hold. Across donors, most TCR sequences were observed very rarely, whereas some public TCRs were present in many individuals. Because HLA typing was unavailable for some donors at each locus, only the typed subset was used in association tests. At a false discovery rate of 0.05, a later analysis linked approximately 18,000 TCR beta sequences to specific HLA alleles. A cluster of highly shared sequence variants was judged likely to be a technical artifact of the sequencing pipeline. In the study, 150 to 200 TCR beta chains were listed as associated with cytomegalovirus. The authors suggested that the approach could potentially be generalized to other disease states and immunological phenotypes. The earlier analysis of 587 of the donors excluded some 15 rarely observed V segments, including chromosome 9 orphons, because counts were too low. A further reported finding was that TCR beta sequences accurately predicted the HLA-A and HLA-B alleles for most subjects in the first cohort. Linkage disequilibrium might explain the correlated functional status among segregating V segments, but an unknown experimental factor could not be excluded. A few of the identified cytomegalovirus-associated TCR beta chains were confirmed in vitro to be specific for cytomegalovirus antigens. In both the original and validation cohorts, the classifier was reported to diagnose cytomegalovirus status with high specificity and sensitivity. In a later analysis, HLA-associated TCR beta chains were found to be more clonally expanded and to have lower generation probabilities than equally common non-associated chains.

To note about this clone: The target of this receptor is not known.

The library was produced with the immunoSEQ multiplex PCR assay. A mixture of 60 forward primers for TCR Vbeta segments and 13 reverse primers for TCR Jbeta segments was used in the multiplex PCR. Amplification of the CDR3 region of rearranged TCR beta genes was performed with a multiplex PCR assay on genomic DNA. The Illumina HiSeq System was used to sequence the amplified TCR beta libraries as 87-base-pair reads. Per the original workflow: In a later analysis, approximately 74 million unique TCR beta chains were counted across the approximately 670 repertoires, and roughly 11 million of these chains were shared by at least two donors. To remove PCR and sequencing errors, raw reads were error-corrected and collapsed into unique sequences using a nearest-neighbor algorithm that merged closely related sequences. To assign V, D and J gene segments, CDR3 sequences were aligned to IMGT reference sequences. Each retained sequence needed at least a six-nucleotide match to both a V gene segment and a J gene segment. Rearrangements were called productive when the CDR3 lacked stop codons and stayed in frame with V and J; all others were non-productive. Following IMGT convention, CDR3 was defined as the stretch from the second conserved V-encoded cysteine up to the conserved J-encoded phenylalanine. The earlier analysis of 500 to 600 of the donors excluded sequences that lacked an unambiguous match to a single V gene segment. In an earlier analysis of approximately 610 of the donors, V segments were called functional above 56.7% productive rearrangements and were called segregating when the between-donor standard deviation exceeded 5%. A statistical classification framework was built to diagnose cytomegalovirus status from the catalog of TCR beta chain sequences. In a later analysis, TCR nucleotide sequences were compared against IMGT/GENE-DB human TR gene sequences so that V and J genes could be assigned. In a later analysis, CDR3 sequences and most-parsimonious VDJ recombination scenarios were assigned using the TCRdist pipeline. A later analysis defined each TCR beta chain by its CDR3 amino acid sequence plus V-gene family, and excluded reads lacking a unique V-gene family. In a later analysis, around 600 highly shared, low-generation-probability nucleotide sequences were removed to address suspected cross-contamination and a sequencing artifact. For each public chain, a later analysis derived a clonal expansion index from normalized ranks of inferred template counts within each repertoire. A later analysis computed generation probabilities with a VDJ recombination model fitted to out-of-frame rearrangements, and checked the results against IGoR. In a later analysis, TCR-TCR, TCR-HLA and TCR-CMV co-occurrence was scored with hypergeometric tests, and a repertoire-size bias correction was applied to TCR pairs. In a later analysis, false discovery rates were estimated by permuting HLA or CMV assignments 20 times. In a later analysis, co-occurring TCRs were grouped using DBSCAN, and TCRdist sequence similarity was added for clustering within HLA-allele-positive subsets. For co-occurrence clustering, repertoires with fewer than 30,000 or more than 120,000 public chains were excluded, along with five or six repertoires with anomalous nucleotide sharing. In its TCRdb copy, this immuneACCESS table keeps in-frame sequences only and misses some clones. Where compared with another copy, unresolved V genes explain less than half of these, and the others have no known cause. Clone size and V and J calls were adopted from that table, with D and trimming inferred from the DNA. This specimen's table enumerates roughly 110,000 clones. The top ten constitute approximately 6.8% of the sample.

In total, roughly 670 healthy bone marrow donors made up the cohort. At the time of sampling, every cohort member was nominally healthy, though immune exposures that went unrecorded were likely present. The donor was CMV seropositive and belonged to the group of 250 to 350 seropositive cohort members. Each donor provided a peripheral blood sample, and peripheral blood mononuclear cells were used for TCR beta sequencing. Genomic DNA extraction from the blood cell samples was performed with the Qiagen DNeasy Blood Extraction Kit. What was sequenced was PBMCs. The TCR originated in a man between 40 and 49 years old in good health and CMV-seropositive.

The CDR3 protein is CATSRADRPSKYF. The DNA sequence is as follows: TGTGCCACCAGCAGAGCGGACAGGCCCAGTAAGTACTTC. The chain joins TRBV15 to TRBJ2-7, with 7 middle bases fitting TRBD1. Compared with germline, V lacks 1 base and J lacks 11 bases; bases without a gene match: 8. CDR1 and CDR2 (LNHNV, YYDKDF) derive from the germline V gene (reference sequence). The CDR3 covers 13 residues, taking in both the cysteine and the phenylalanine. Only CDR3 DNA remains: 39 bases, in frame from the first base.